Following are 30 T cell receptor beta chains from one sample sequenced in a study of type 1 regulatory T cells. TCRdb used MiXCR to reprocess the reads, holding one entry per CDR3 protein. The sample records about 68,000 distinct CDR3 sequences, 63% being singletons. Their target antigens are unknown. The specimen sequenced was cultured T cells, either the whole culture or a sorted T cell fraction (not recorded which). Subset in this sample: Tr1-enriched cell product generated in vitro against host alloantigens. These receptors all come from a human donor in good health.

This sequence joins TRBV20-1 and TRBJ2-3; D may be TRBD2 (5 bases). V was clipped by 0 bases and J by 5 bases, with 12 bases between them. The germline gives CDR1 DFQATT, CDR2 SNEGSKA (reference sequence). The CDR3 extends over 14 amino acids. The CDR3 DNA follows: TGCAGTGCTAGAGATATGAGAGGGATAGATACGCAGTATTTT. It codes for CSARDMRGIDTQYF.

This clonotype has only a few counts. The gene calls are TRBV7-2 and TRBJ1-3; D gene uncertain. The germline CDR1 and CDR2 sequences are SGHTA and FQGNSA. The CDR3 consists of 16 residues. The ends were cut back, 2 bases at V and 0 bases at J, with 11 bases in the middle. The CDR3 region is CASSLRRPYSGNTIYF. CDR3 sequence (DNA): TGTGCCAGCAGCTTACGTCGTCCGTACTCTGGAAACACCATATATTTT.

Only a few counts were recorded for this clonotype. The chain couples TRBV20-1 to TRBJ2-3; the match to TRBD2 covers 10 bases. Germline CDR1 is DFQATT and CDR2 is SNEGSKA (reference sequence). This CDR3 is built from 15 residues. The V gene end was trimmed by 7 bases and the J gene end by 0 bases; junction bases not matched to a gene: 7. The CDR3 bases are TGCAGTGTTTCTAGCGGGAGATGGAGCACAGATACGCAGTATTTT. Translating gives CSVSSGRWSTDTQYF.

The chain recombines TRBV5-1 with TRBJ1-1, with a weak D call TRBD1 (5 bases). The V end was cut by 7 bases, the J end by 4 bases, with 17 bases between. The CDR3 is 14 amino acids. Per the germline V gene, CDR1 is SGHRS and CDR2 is YFSETQ. The CDR3 loop is CASAEDGGVTEAFF. The DNA for the CDR3 is TGCGCCAGCGCGGAAGATGGGGGAGTCACTGAAGCTTTCTTT.

This clonotype was counted between two and nine times. The chain joins TRBV20-1 to TRBJ2-3, with no clear D. The V gene lost 4 bases and the J gene lost 0 bases, with 5 bases spanning the gap. The CDR3 is 12 residues long. Germline CDR1 DFQATT, CDR2 SNEGSKA (reference sequence). DNA of the CDR3: TGCAGTGCTAAGCAAAGCACAGATACGCAGTATTTT. Translated: CSAKQSTDTQYF.

This clonotype has a handful of counts. The chain uses TRBV4-2 and TRBJ2-5; 8 bases map to TRBD2. The CDR3 consists of 17 residues. J gave up 5 bases and V 3 bases, and 14 bases lay outside the gene matches. Germline lookup yields CDR1 LGHNA and CDR2 YNFKEQ. The CDR3 sequence is CASSQTPGGEGRETQYF. The CDR3 nucleotides are TGTGCCAGCAGCCAGACCCCCGGGGGGGAGGGGCGGGAGACCCAGTACTTC.

The CDR3 nucleotides are TGTGCCAGCAGTCTCTCAGGACAAACTACGCAGTATTTT. Its translation: CASSLSGQTTQYF. The rearrangement uses TRBV7-9 and TRBJ2-3, with a possible D match to TRBD1 (5 bases). The CDR3 covers 13 residues. Trimming removed 6 bases from V and 8 bases from J, with 15 bases in between. Germline CDR1 SEHNR, CDR2 FQNEAQ (reference sequence).

As for this clonotype: A read error may explain this, as a much larger clone is one base away. The chain combines TRBV5-1 with TRBJ2-1; D not resolved. The CDR3 contains 17 residues. Germline CDR1 and CDR2: SGHRS and YFSETQ. For the CDR3, the DNA is TGCGCCAGCAGCTTGGCCGTACCATTAAGCTCCTACAATAAGCAGTTCTTC. This encodes CASSLAVPLSSYNKQFF.

The rearrangement links TRBV7-6 to TRBJ2-2, with TRBD2 matching 9 bases. J was trimmed by 6 bases and V by 8 bases; bases with no gene match: 7. The CDR3 length is 14 residues. Germline CDR1 is SGHVS and CDR2 is FNYEAQ. The CDR3 here is CASGLRGGPGELFF. The CDR3 region has the DNA TGTGCCAGCGGACTGCGGGGGGGCCCCGGGGAGCTGTTTTTT. Full variable domain (outside the CDR3, taken from reference TRBV7-6 and TRBJ2-2): GAGVSQSPRYKVTKRGQDVALRCDPISGHVSLYWYRQALGQGPEFLTYFNYEAQQDKSGLPNDRFSAERPEGSISTLTIQRTEQRDSAMYRCASGLRGGPGELFFGEGSRLTVL.

This clonotype was counted only a few times. This chain uses TRBV12-3 or TRBV12-4 with TRBJ2-7; D call uncertain. The CDR3 extends over 11 amino acids. V lost 6 bases and J lost 7, with 10 bases in between. CDR3 sequence (DNA): TGTGCCAGCAGCCTACCTGGGGAGCAGTACTTC. It is translated as CASSLPGEQYF.

CDR3 nucleotide sequence: TGCGCCAGCAGTGATCCGTACAATGAGCAGTTCTTC. It yields the protein CASSDPYNEQFF. The genes are TRBV10-2 and TRBJ2-1; D gene unclear. The CDR3 totals 12 residues. CDR1 WSHSY and CDR2 SAAADI come from the germline V gene. With 3 bases removed from V and 4 bases from J, the gap between germline ends came to 4 bases.

The CDR3 region is CSARVDGRNYGYTF. The CDR3 DNA follows: TGCAGTGCTAGAGTCGACGGGAGAAACTATGGCTACACCTTC. The rearrangement uses TRBV20-1 and TRBJ1-2, with no clear D. The CDR3 extends over 14 amino acids. The germline V and J ends were trimmed by 1 base and 2 bases, with 11 bases remaining between them. Germline CDR1 DFQATT, CDR2 SNEGSKA (reference sequence).

J is TRBJ1-4 and V is TRBV7-6; no firm D call. Trimming took off 10 bases at V and 3 bases at J, with 12 bases between the two ends. The CDR3 contains 13 residues. The germline gives CDR1 SGHVS, CDR2 FNYEAQ. CDR3 in amino acids: CAIKPGPNEKLFF. CDR3 in DNA: TGTGCCATAAAGCCCGGGCCTAATGAAAAACTGTTTTTT.

V and J are TRBV20-1 and TRBJ1-2; TRBD1 matches at 9 bases. This CDR3 is 16 amino acids long. The junction had 11 bases not matched to a gene; V was cut back by 6 bases and J by 0 bases. Germline CDR1 is DFQATT and CDR2 is SNEGSKA (reference sequence). In nucleotides, the CDR3 is TGCAGTGCCGGGGGACAGGGTGATAGAGCTAACTATGGCTACACCTTC. It translates to CSAGGQGDRANYGYTF.

V usage is TRBV27 and J usage is TRBJ2-1; 13 nucleotides match TRBD2. Germline V lookup: CDR1 MNHEY, CDR2 SMNVEV (reference sequence). The CDR3 spans 15 residues. V was clipped by 4 bases and J by 7 bases; unmatched bases: 4. CDR3 loop: CASSSRLAGGNEQFF. The CDR3 coding sequence is TGTGCCAGCAGTTCCCGACTAGCGGGAGGTAATGAGCAGTTCTTC.

The chain is built from TRBV11-1 and TRBJ1-1, with D unresolved. CDR1 is SGHAT, CDR2 FQDESV, per germline (reference sequence). Trimming took off 6 bases at V and 8 bases at J, with 10 bases between the two ends. The length of the CDR3 is 11 residues. CDR3 in amino acids: CASRSSGEAFF. The CDR3 nucleotides are TGTGCCAGCAGATCAAGTGGAGAAGCTTTCTTT.

This clonotype has more than one count but fewer than ten. V usage is TRBV20-1 and J usage is TRBJ2-5; D could derive from TRBD1 or TRBD2 (5 bases each). Germline lookup yields CDR1 DFQATT and CDR2 SNEGSKA (reference sequence). The V end was cut by 3 bases, the J end by 1 base, with 15 bases between. The CDR3 is 15 amino acids. CDR3 sequence: CSASGGDGVQETQYF. The CDR3, as DNA: TGCAGTGCTAGTGGTGGGGACGGAGTCCAAGAGACCCAGTACTTC.

The V and J genes are TRBV20-1 and TRBJ1-1; D remains unclear. The CDR3 has 12 residues. The V gene's germline CDR1 is DFQATT and CDR2 SNEGSKA (reference sequence). The CDR3 DNA reads as TGCAGCGTGACATCGGAGAACACTGAAGCTTTCTTT. Encoded protein: CSVTSENTEAFF.

This chain connects TRBV3-1 to TRBJ2-3, with D possibly TRBD2 on 5 matching bases. The CDR3 spans 12 residues. Germline CDR1 and CDR2: LGHDT and YNNKEL (reference sequence). V lost 8 bases and J lost 3, with 9 bases in between. The CDR3: CASGSKTDTQYF. CDR3 sequence (DNA): TGTGCCAGCGGGAGTAAGACAGATACGCAGTATTTT.

With respect to this clonotype: This may come from a read error, since a much larger clone is one base off. The V gene is TRBV5-4, the J gene TRBJ1-1, with unresolved D. CDR1 is SGHNT and CDR2 is YYREEE in the germline V gene (reference sequence). V shed 7 bases and J shed 4 bases, with 17 bases lying between them. The CDR3 covers 14 residues. The CDR3 nucleotides read TGTGCCAGCGGCGTGGGTGGCGTCGGCACTGAAGCTTTCTTT. It yields the protein CASGVGGVGTEAFF.

V is TRBV5-4 and J is TRBJ2-3; D not resolved. The CDR3 extends over 14 amino acids. Germline V CDR1 and CDR2: SGHNT, YYREEE (reference sequence). The V and J ends lost 4 bases and 0 bases respectively, with 9 bases between them. CDR3 DNA sequence: TGTGCCAGCAGCCAAACACCTAGCACAGATACGCAGTATTTT. Residues: CASSQTPSTDTQYF.

J is TRBJ2-5 and V is TRBV7-3; TRBD1 might be the D (7 bases). The V gene lost 3 bases and the J gene lost 5 bases, with 16 bases spanning the gap. The CDR3 totals 15 residues. From germline, CDR1 is SGHTA and CDR2 FQGTGA. CDR3 bases: TGTGCCAGCAGCTTTGGCAGGGGGGACGGGGAGACCCAGTACTTC. Its protein product is CASSFGRGDGETQYF.

CDR3: CSARPRPYEQYF. The CDR3 region has the DNA TGCAGTGCGCGCCCCCGTCCGTACGAGCAGTACTTC. The chain carries TRBV20-1 and TRBJ2-7; D gene unclear. The germline V and J ends were trimmed by 6 bases and 4 bases, with 13 bases remaining between them. Germline-derived CDR1 and CDR2 are DFQATT and SNEGSKA (reference sequence). This CDR3 has 12 residues.

The V call is TRBV6-2 or TRBV6-3, the J call TRBJ1-1; perhaps TRBD1 as D (5 bases). CDR3 length: 14 residues. V lost 5 bases to trimming and J lost 4 bases, with 14 bases between them. The germline V gene has CDR1 MNHEY and CDR2 SVGEGT. CDR3 DNA sequence: TGTGCCAGCAGTACCAAAGGGACGACCACTGAAGCTTTCTTT. It yields the protein CASSTKGTTTEAFF.

The V call is TRBV24-1, the J call TRBJ2-7; weak D call: TRBD1 (5 bases). Trimming removed 5 bases at V and 6 bases at J, with 10 bases between. The germline gives CDR1 KGHDR, CDR2 SFDVKD. The CDR3 spans 12 residues. CDR3 loop: CATSAGFGEQYF. The CDR3 coding sequence is TGTGCCACCAGTGCAGGGTTTGGCGAGCAGTACTTC.

This clonotype was seen only a few times. The CDR3 loop reads CASSLELGVSGRRIYF. CDR3 sequence (DNA): TGTGCCAGCAGCTTAGAGTTGGGGGTTAGCGGGCGCCGAATTTACTTC. The V gene is TRBV11-2, the J gene TRBJ2-7, with 7 bases aligning to TRBD2. V gave up 0 bases and J gave up 13 bases; unmatched junction bases: 18. The CDR3 extends over 16 amino acids. In germline, CDR1 is SGHAT, CDR2 FQNNGV.

The chain is built from TRBV20-1 and TRBJ1-1; D call uncertain. Germline V gene lookup returns CDR1 DFQATT and CDR2 SNEGSKA (reference sequence). This CDR3 contains 12 residues. The chain's CDR3 is CRTDGENTEAFF. For the CDR3, the DNA is TGCAGAACAGACGGGGAGAACACTGAAGCTTTCTTT.

V is TRBV7-2 and J is TRBJ2-7; possible D gene TRBD2, 6 bases. There are 13 residues in the CDR3. V was clipped by 6 bases and J by 2 bases, with 11 bases between them. Germline CDR1 is SGHTA and CDR2 is FQGNSA. The CDR3 DNA sequence: TGTGCCAGCAGTTGGGACTCCGCCTACGAGCAGTACTTC. It specifies CASSWDSAYEQYF.

This clonotype was seen a few times. This rearrangement joins TRBV24-1 to TRBJ2-2; TRBD1 aligns across 7 bases. Per germline, CDR1 KGHDR and CDR2 SFDVKD. The CDR3 runs 15 residues. V was clipped by 6 bases and J by 0 bases; unmatched bases: 3. DNA of the CDR3: TGTGCCACCAGTACGCAGGGGGCGAACACCGGGGAGCTGTTTTTT. Translation gives CATSTQGANTGELFF.

Only one count was recorded for this clonotype. This chain connects TRBV12-5 to TRBJ1-1; D gene ambiguous. CDR3 length: 13 amino acids. Germline-derived CDR1 and CDR2 are LGHNT and FRNRAP. The V gene lost 5 bases and the J gene lost 2 bases, with 9 bases spanning the gap. The CDR3 region has the DNA TGTGCTAGTGGTAGGAACAGAAACACTGAAGCTTTCTTT. It yields the protein CASGRNRNTEAFF.